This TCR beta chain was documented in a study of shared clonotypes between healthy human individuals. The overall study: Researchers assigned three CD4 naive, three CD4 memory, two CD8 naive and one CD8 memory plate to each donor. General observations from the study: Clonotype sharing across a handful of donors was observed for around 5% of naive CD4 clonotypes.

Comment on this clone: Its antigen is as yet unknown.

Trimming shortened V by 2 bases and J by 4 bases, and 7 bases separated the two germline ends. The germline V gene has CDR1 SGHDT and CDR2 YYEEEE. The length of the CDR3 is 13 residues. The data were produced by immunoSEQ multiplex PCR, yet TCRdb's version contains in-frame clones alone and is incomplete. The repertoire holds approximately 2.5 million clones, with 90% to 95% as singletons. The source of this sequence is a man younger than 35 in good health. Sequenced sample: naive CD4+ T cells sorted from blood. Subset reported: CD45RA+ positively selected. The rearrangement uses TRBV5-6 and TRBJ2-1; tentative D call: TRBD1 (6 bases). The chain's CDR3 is CASSFGQYNEQFF. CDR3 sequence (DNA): TGTGCCAGCAGCTTTGGACAGTACAATGAGCAGTTCTTC.